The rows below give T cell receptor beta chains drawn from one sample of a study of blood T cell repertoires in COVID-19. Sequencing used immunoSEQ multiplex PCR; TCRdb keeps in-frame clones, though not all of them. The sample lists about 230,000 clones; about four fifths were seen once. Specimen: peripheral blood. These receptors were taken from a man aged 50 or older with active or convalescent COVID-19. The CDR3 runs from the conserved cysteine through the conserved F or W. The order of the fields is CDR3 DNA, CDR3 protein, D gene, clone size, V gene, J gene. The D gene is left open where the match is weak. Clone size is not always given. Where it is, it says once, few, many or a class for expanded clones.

TGTGCCAGCAGCGCGCCGGGTTCTAATGAAAAACTGTTTTTT,CASSAPGSNEKLFF,-,-,TRBV7-2,TRBJ1-4
TGTGCCAGCAGCTTAGCGGGGGCAGGGAGCGACTATGGCTACACCTTC,CASSLAGAGSDYGYTF,-,-,TRBV7-8,TRBJ1-2
TGTGCCAGCAGCCTCAGCGGGGGGTACGCCGAGCAGTACTTC,CASSLSGGYAEQYF,TRBD2,few,TRBV11-3,TRBJ2-7
TGTGCCACCAGTCAAAACTCCTATGGCTACACCTTC,CATSQNSYGYTF,-,once,TRBV24-1,TRBJ1-2
TGTGCCGCCCGGTCGGGGGGCTCTGGAAACACCATATATTTT,CAARSGGSGNTIYF,-,-,TRBV19,TRBJ1-3
TGTGCCAGCAGTTTTGCCCCGGGACTAGCGGGGCGCACAGATACGCAGTATTTT,CASSFAPGLAGRTDTQYF,TRBD2,-,TRBV27,TRBJ2-3
TGTGCCAGCACGAGAAAGAACACCGGGGAGCTGTTTTTT,CASTRKNTGELFF,-,-,TRBV5-8,TRBJ2-2
TGTGCCAGCAGCTACCAGGACAGATCTGGAAACACCATATATTTT,CASSYQDRSGNTIYF,-,-,TRBV7-2,TRBJ1-3
TGTGCCAGTAGTATAGATGTAGGGGCTATAAACACCGGGGAGCTGTTTTTT,CASSIDVGAINTGELFF,-,-,TRBV19,TRBJ2-2
TGTGCCAGCAGCTTCGGGGGGGGGAATTCACCCCTCCACTTT,CASSFGGGNSPLHF,-,-,TRBV7-9,TRBJ1-6
TGTGCCAGCAGTTCGGGACAGGGGACCTACGAGCAGTACTTC,CASSSGQGTYEQYF,TRBD1,few,TRBV6-6,TRBJ2-7
TGTGCCAGCTCACCCCCGGGGAGACTAGCGGGAGACAATGAGCAGTTCTTC,CASSPPGRLAGDNEQFF,TRBD2,once,TRBV18,TRBJ2-1
TGTGCCAGCAGTCCCACCGGGACATTCGATGAGCAGTTCTTC,CASSPTGTFDEQFF,-,-,TRBV2,TRBJ2-1
TGTGCCAGCGGGAGCATGAACACTGAAGCTTTCTTT,CASGSMNTEAFF,-,-,TRBV9,TRBJ1-1
TGTGCCAGCAGCCGCGGGACAGGGATTGACGAGACCCAGTACTTC,CASSRGTGIDETQYF,TRBD1,-,TRBV11-3,TRBJ2-5
TGTGCCAGCAGCTTTGAGCGGGAGTACGAGCAGTACTTC,CASSFEREYEQYF,TRBD2,-,TRBV7-2,TRBJ2-7
TGTGCCAGCAGCTTAGCCGCCGGGACAGGTTTTTTGCGGGGAGCTTTCTTT,CASSLAAGTGFLRGAFF,TRBD1,-,TRBV7-6,TRBJ1-1